This T cell receptor (beta chain) comes out of a study of T cell repertoires in cytomegalovirus infection (dated by TCRdb to the late 2010s). About the investigation overall: Donor HLA type was relevant to the analysis, because carriage of CMV infection together with the matching HLA type was indicated by public TCR beta signatures.

This clonotype was detected a few times. Its antigen is unknown. Base qualities were left out, and no much larger clone turns up one base away. The full study reports these points: The ex vivo response was dominated by HLA-C-restricted CMV-specific TCR beta clonotypes, which also provided the single most frequent clonotype in two of eight donors. In both this cohort and an independent cohort of several hundred donors, the cumulative frequency of public TCR beta family members distinguished carriers of CMV infection plus the relevant HLA type.

Sequencing used an Illumina HiSeq 1500. TCRdb itself trimmed the public reads at Q25 with fastp, ran MiXCR and retained productive beta chains. Merged by CDR3 protein, the rows form single entries marked with the most common genes and DNA. In all, the sample holds hundreds of thousands of distinct CDR3 sequences, and under 40% of those were seen once. The top ten hold around 13% of the sample. The clonotype was recovered from a human donor in good health (CMV status not recorded). Some clones in this sample may be carry-over from other donors' samples. The sample consisted of PBMCs.

The DNA sequence is given as TGTGCCAGCAGTCAGACCGGGACACTCAGGGATCAGCCCCAGCATTTT. It encodes CASSQTGTLRDQPQHF. Here the chain combines TRBV28 and TRBJ1-5; the best D guess is TRBD1, with 6 bases matching. V drops 5 bases and J drops 5 bases, leaving 19 bases in between. Per the germline V gene, MDHEN is the CDR1 and SYDVKM is the CDR2. The CDR3 covers 16 residues, taking in both the cysteine and the phenylalanine. Only the CDR3 DNA is retained, 48 bases long and in frame from the first base.